This T cell receptor (beta chain) was found in a study of blood T cell repertoires in COVID-19. The CDR3 spans 15 residues. Germline loops: CDR1 SGHRS, CDR2 YFSETQ. V was pared by 4 bases and J by 2 bases, with 9 bases of the junction left unmatched. TCRdb's copy holds only in-frame clones and misses some; the assay was immunoSEQ multiplex PCR. The repertoire consists of 85,000 to 110,000 clones, with around nine tenths occurring once and the leading ten covering about a sixth. This clone was found a few times. Sequencing was done on a sample of peripheral blood. This clonotype was sampled from a woman of 80 years or more in a cohort sampled during active COVID-19. The chain links TRBV5-1 to TRBJ2-7; 7 positions match TRBD1. The CDR3 nucleotides are TGCGCCAGCAGCGTTCCCGGGACAGTTGCCTACGAGCAGTACTTC. It is translated as CASSVPGTVAYEQYF. Full variable domain (rest looked up from reference TRBV5-1 and TRBJ2-7): KAGVTQTPRYLIKTRGQQVTLSCSPISGHRSVSWYQQTPGQGLQFLFEYFSETQRNKGNFPGRFSGRQFSNSRSEMNVSTLELGDSALYLCASSVPGTVAYEQYFGPGTRLTVT.